This T cell receptor (beta chain) stems from a study of beta chain features in type 1 diabetes. The CDR3 has 16 residues. Deletions cut 0 bases from V and 2 bases from J, with 12 bases between. The germline gives CDR1 MNHEY, CDR2 SVGAGI. Only a few counts were recorded for this clone. The antigen remains unidentified. The investigators reverse transcribed all of the isolated RNA, so they sequenced expressed TCRB transcripts. Some clones are missing from TCRdb's copy, which holds only in-frame ones; the method was immunoSEQ multiplex PCR. Of about 340,000 clones listed, roughly 14% are singletons. Study-level results: Shorter TCRB CDR3s, moderately but significantly so, marked every one of the four CD4+ subsets in Type 1 diabetes patients.

The chain couples TRBV6-5 to TRBJ2-3; tentatively, D is TRBD1 (6 bases). The sequenced sample was naive CD4+ T cells from blood. The sequence was collected from a woman aged 18-35 years with type 1 diabetes. CDR3 in DNA: TGTGCCAGCAGTTACTCTGGCAGGGGCCTCACAGATACGCAGTATTTT. This codes for CASSYSGRGLTDTQYF.